A selection of T cell receptor beta chains follows, all from one sample in a study of shared clonotypes between healthy human individuals. Method: immunoSEQ multiplex PCR; TCRdb's copy keeps in-frame clones and lacks some. The repertoire holds millions of clones, over 85% seen once, with 0.11% to 0.15% in the top ten. The material sequenced was naive CD4+ T cells sorted from blood. All receptors derive from a young man in good health. The CDR3 runs from the conserved cysteine through the conserved F or W. The order of the fields is D gene, J gene, clone size, V gene, CDR3 DNA, CDR3 protein. D genes are given only for firm matches. Size is omitted from some rows. Given values are once, few, many or a class for expanded clones.

NA | TRBJ1-5 | NA | TRBV28 | TGTGCCAGCACCCCCCTCCGGGGAGTTCAGCCCCAGCATTTT | CASTPLRGVQPQHF
TRBD2 | TRBJ2-5 | NA | TRBV14 | TGTGCCAGCAGCCAAGAGCTAGCGGGAGTCCGGCCCCAAGAGACCCAGTACTTC | CASSQELAGVRPQETQYF
NA | TRBJ2-1 | NA | TRBV6-6 | TGTGCCAGCAGTCGGGCCAACAATGAGCAGTTCTTC | CASSRANNEQFF
NA | TRBJ1-4 | NA | TRBV6-5 | TGTGCCAGCAGTCGGGCCGAAAAACTGTTTTTT | CASSRAEKLFF
NA | TRBJ2-3 | NA | TRBV7-6 | TGTGCCAGCAGCTTAGTAGTCCCAGGGGGGGCGTTAAGCACAGATACGCAGTATTTT | CASSLVVPGGALSTDTQYF
TRBD1 | TRBJ2-7 | NA | TRBV10-3 | TGTGCCATCAGTATCGGACAGGCAGTGGGGAGCTCCTACGAGCAGTACTTC | CAISIGQAVGSSYEQYF
NA | TRBJ2-3 | once | TRBV11-3 | TGTGCCAGCAGCTTAGTGGACGGCAGCACAGATACGCAGTATTTT | CASSLVDGSTDTQYF
TRBD1 | TRBJ1-2 | NA | TRBV10-3 | TGTGCCATCAGTGACCGGACAGGGCTCTATGGCTACACCTTC | CAISDRTGLYGYTF
NA | TRBJ2-7 | NA | TRBV11-2 | TGTGCCAGCGGCTTCGGGACCTGGGGGGCCGAGCAGTACTTC | CASGFGTWGAEQYF
NA | TRBJ2-7 | NA | TRBV5-1 | TGCGCCAGCAGCTTGTCCGGCGGAGTCTACGAGCAGTACTTC | CASSLSGGVYEQYF
NA | TRBJ1-5 | NA | TRBV14 | TGTGCCAGCAGCCAAGATCGAATTAGGATTAGCAATCAGCCCCAGCATTTT | CASSQDRIRISNQPQHF
TRBD1 | TRBJ1-1 | NA | TRBV9 | TGTGCCAGCAGCGTCGGGACAGGGGGGAACACTGAAGCTTTCTTT | CASSVGTGGNTEAFF
NA | TRBJ2-2 | NA | TRBV4-3 | TGCGCCAGCAGCATTCAAGGGACGGGCACCGGGGAGCTGTTTTTT | CASSIQGTGTGELFF
NA | TRBJ1-1 | once | TRBV25-1 | TGTGCCAGCACCGAGGCTTATGAACCAGGGGCCGGGAGCACTGAAGCTTTCTTT | CASTEAYEPGAGSTEAFF
TRBD1 | TRBJ2-7 | NA | TRBV5-1 | TGCGCCAGCAGGCCCGGGACAGGCTCCTACGAGCAGTACTTC | CASRPGTGSYEQYF
NA | TRBJ1-6 | few | TRBV6-1 | TGTGCCAGCAGCCAGGGAGGGAAGAGTTCACCCCTCCACTTT | CASSQGGKSSPLHF
NA | TRBJ2-7 | NA | TRBV15 | TGTGCCACCAGCAGAGATCGGGGGCCCGAGCAGTACTTC | CATSRDRGPEQYF
TRBD2 | TRBJ2-1 | NA | TRBV2 | TGTGCCAGCAGTTACCCTGGGCTAGCGGGGGACTACAATGAGCAGTTCTTC | CASSYPGLAGDYNEQFF
NA | TRBJ2-5 | NA | TRBV7-2 | TGTGCCAGCAGCTTCGACTCGTCTGTCGTGGAGACCCAGTACTTC | CASSFDSSVVETQYF
NA | TRBJ1-1 | NA | TRBV7-8 | TGTGCCAGCAGCTTAGCTACTGGTTTCGCTGAAGCTTTCTTT | CASSLATGFAEAFF